Listed here are 22 T cell receptor beta chains from one sample, sequenced in a study of T cell responses to AZD1222 COVID-19 vaccine. TCRdb's table, derived via immunoSEQ multiplex PCR, lists solely in-frame clones and lacks some. The repertoire holds 110,000 or so clones, with around nine tenths as singletons. Sequencing was performed on peripheral blood, taken 28 days after the second dose of the MenACWY control vaccine. The receptors come from an adult who received the MenACWY meningococcal vaccine as a control.

The chain is built from TRBV2 and TRBJ1-5, with D unresolved. V was shortened by 2 bases and J by 7 bases, with 9 bases between the two germline ends. CDR1 and CDR2 (germline): SNHLY, FYNNEI. The CDR3 runs to 13 residues. CDR3 bases: TGTGCCAGCAGTGAAAGCGGGAGCCAGCCCCAGCATTTT. Translation gives CASSESGSQPQHF.

CDR3 in DNA: TGTGCCAGCAGTGCGAAACTAGCGGGGGACTCACATAGCTCCTACGAGCAGTACGTC. Its protein is CASSAKLAGDSHSSYEQYV. The chain employs TRBV28 and TRBJ2-7; 11 bases map to TRBD2. Germline V gene lookup returns CDR1 MDHEN and CDR2 SYDVKM. V was clipped by 5 bases and J by 0 bases; unmatched bases: 15. CDR3 size: 19 residues.

This chain uses TRBV6-2 or TRBV6-3 with TRBJ1-5; the match to TRBD1 covers 8 bases. Per the germline V gene, CDR1 is MNHEY and CDR2 is SVGEGT. This CDR3 is 17 amino acids long. Unmatched junction bases numbered 11, after V lost 5 bases and J lost 2 bases. CDR3 DNA: TGTGCCAGCAGTCACCAAAACAGGGGGTTTGGCAATCAGCCCCAGCATTTT. It encodes CASSHQNRGFGNQPQHF.

This clone has only a few counts. The gene calls are TRBV27 and TRBJ1-2; a weak D match, TRBD1 (5 bases). V was shortened by 2 bases and J by 4 bases, with 8 bases between the two germline ends. Per germline, CDR1 MNHEY and CDR2 SMNVEV (reference sequence). The CDR3 sequence is 13 residues long. The CDR3 spells CASSLGGAYGYTF. The CDR3 DNA reads as TGTGCCAGCAGTTTAGGAGGGGCCTATGGCTACACCTTC.

The gene calls are TRBV9 and TRBJ1-6, with 10 bases matching TRBD1. Germline V CDR1 and CDR2: SGDLS, YYNGEE. This CDR3 has 14 residues. V was pared by 3 bases and J by 9 bases, with 3 bases of the junction left unmatched. The chain's CDR3 is CASSARQGASPLHF. The CDR3 nucleotides are TGTGCCAGCAGCGCACGACAGGGGGCTTCACCCCTCCACTTT.

The chain employs TRBV2 and TRBJ2-7; perhaps TRBD1 as D (6 bases). This CDR3 has 15 residues. V lost 5 bases and J lost 3, with 17 bases in between. CDR1 SNHLY and CDR2 FYNNEI come from the germline V gene. The DNA for the CDR3 is TGTGCCAGCAGTTTCCTCGCGCAGGGGAACTACGAGCAGTACTTC. Protein product: CASSFLAQGNYEQYF.

This chain uses TRBV7-2 with TRBJ2-2; D might be TRBD2 (5 bases). This CDR3 region has 14 residues. Trimming shortened V by 5 bases and J by 6 bases, and 13 bases separated the two germline ends. The V gene's germline CDR1 is SGHTA and CDR2 FQGNSA. The CDR3 protein is CASSIKEGPGELFF. For the CDR3, the DNA is TGTGCCAGCAGCATAAAAGAGGGCCCCGGGGAGCTGTTTTTT.

The V gene is TRBV6-2 or TRBV6-3, the J gene TRBJ2-7, with TRBD1 matching 8 bases. CDR3 length: 14 residues. V was pared by 4 bases and J by 8 bases, with 10 bases of the junction left unmatched. Germline V gives CDR1 MNHEY, CDR2 SVGEGT. The CDR3 DNA is TGTGCCAGCAGTTGGCCCGGGACAGGTACGAAGCAGTACTTC. It is translated as CASSWPGTGTKQYF.

V is TRBV24-1 and J is TRBJ1-5, with D possibly matching TRBD1 (5 bases). The V gene lost 1 base and the J gene lost 4 bases, with 22 bases spanning the gap. The CDR3 is 19 amino acids. The germline CDR1 and CDR2 sequences are KGHDR and SFDVKD. In DNA, the CDR3 is TGTGCCACCAGTGATTTTTGGCAGGGACCCTTGGTTGGAAATCAGCCCCAGCATTTT. Its translation: CATSDFWQGPLVGNQPQHF.

The gene calls are TRBV6-2 or TRBV6-3 and TRBJ1-2, with D maybe TRBD1 (5 bases). V shed 5 bases and J shed 7 bases, with 23 bases lying between them. CDR1 and CDR2 from the germline V gene are MNHEY and SVGEGT. The CDR3 contains 16 residues. DNA for the CDR3: TGTGCCAGCAGTCCCCCCATCGACAGAATTTTGCGTGGCTACACCTTC. Translating it yields CASSPPIDRILRGYTF.

The chain couples TRBV10-2 to TRBJ2-3; D perhaps matches TRBD2 (5 bases). V lost 6 bases and J 1 base, leaving 11 bases between the germline ends. The length of the CDR3 is 14 residues. CDR1 and CDR2 (germline): WSHSY, SAAADI. CDR3 DNA: TGCGCCAGCAGGAGGGCCGGCCGCACAGATACGCAGTATTTT. Encoded protein: CASRRAGRTDTQYF.

This clone occurred once. V gene TRBV10-2 combines with J gene TRBJ1-5; D is undetermined. V was pared by 0 bases and J by 5 bases, with 5 bases between. Germline V CDR1 and CDR2: WSHSY, SAAADI. The CDR3 sequence is 13 residues long. The CDR3 coding sequence is TGCGCCAGCAGTGAGTCTGCCTATCAGCCCCAGCATTTT. This sequence encodes CASSESAYQPQHF.

V is TRBV7-9 and J is TRBJ1-4, with D unresolved. Between the trimmed V and J ends, which lost 0 bases and 5 bases, there was a span of 4 bases. The CDR3 covers 13 residues. Germline V CDR1 and CDR2: SEHNR, FQNEAQ (reference sequence). CDR3 coding DNA: TGTGCCAGCAGCTTAGCACCGAATGAAAAACTGTTTTTT. Its protein is CASSLAPNEKLFF. The full variable domain, rest sourced from reference TRBV7-9 and TRBJ1-4, is DTGVSQNPRHKITKRGQNVTFRCDPISEHNRLYWYRQTLGQGPEFLTYFQNEAQLEKSRLLSDRFSAERPKGSFSTLEIQRTEQGDSAMYLCASSLAPNEKLFFGSGTQLSVL.

The chain uses TRBV28 and TRBJ1-1; 8 nucleotides match TRBD1. The CDR3 sequence is 15 residues long. Losses at the gene ends were 6 bases for V and 5 bases for J; bases not matched to a gene: 11. Germline V gene data show CDR1 as MDHEN and CDR2 as SYDVKM. CDR3 in amino acids: CASRGWTGMETEAFF. In nucleotides, the CDR3 is TGTGCCAGCAGGGGCTGGACAGGGATGGAAACTGAAGCTTTCTTT.

This chain joins TRBV5-1 and TRBJ1-6; TRBD1 is a possible D gene (6 bases). V lost 3 bases and J 7 bases, leaving 11 bases between the germline ends. Germline CDR1 reads SGHRS; CDR2 reads YFSETQ. This CDR3 contains 14 residues. The CDR3 loop reads CASSWGTTNSPLHF. DNA for the CDR3: TGCGCCAGCAGCTGGGGGACAACGAATTCACCCCTCCACTTT.

About this clone itself: At the DNA level, this CDR3 is encoded by other sequences in the same sample as well. CDR3 in amino acids: CASSQGTGNTEAFF. CDR3 in DNA: TGTGCCAGCAGCCAAGGGACGGGGAACACTGAAGCTTTCTTT. The chain carries TRBV3-1 (or the pseudogene TRBV3-2) and TRBJ1-1; D is ambiguous. CDR1 is LGHDT, CDR2 YNNKEL, per germline (reference sequence). The CDR3 has 14 amino acids. Trimming removed 1 base from V and 1 base from J, with 7 bases in between.

The gene calls are TRBV27 and TRBJ1-5; D gene ambiguous. This CDR3 spans 15 amino acids. CDR1 is MNHEY and CDR2 is SMNVEV in the germline V gene (reference sequence). V was clipped by 6 bases and J by 0 bases, with 12 bases between them. CDR3 coding DNA: TGTGCCAGCAGCCTAGTCGGCATTAGCAATCAGCCCCAGCATTTT. It yields the protein CASSLVGISNQPQHF.

This sequence joins TRBV6-5 and TRBJ2-2, with 9 bases lining up with TRBD2. This CDR3 comprises 16 residues. V gave up 3 bases and J gave up 5 bases; unmatched junction bases: 7. CDR1 is MNHEY, CDR2 SVGAGI, per germline. The DNA of the CDR3 is TGTGCCAGCAGTTATGTAGCGGGAGAAGGGACCGGGGAGCTGTTTTTT. It specifies CASSYVAGEGTGELFF.

The chain is built from TRBV19 and TRBJ2-1; D possibly corresponds to TRBD2 (6 bases). The germline V gene encodes CDR1 LNHDA and CDR2 SQIVND (reference sequence). This CDR3 is 15 amino acids long. V was shortened by 5 bases and J by 6 bases, with 17 bases between the two germline ends. The CDR3 loop reads CASSVSSVPANEQFF. CDR3 nucleotide sequence: TGTGCCAGTAGTGTGTCTAGCGTACCAGCCAATGAGCAGTTCTTC.

This clone has only one observation. The chain is built from TRBV28 and TRBJ1-2; no reliable D call. This CDR3 is 11 amino acids long. V was trimmed by 6 bases and J by 4 bases, leaving 6 bases between them. Germline CDR1 reads MDHEN; CDR2 reads SYDVKM. CDR3 protein: CASREGYGYTF. DNA of the CDR3: TGTGCCAGCAGGGAAGGCTATGGCTACACCTTC.

The chain employs TRBV6-1 and TRBJ2-6, with TRBD1 identical over 10 bases. Germline lookup yields CDR1 MNHNS and CDR2 SASEGT. J lost 4 bases, V lost 2 bases, and 8 bases had no gene match. This CDR3 has 18 residues. CDR3 nucleotide sequence: TGTGCCAGCAGTGAACGGGACAGGGGAATATTAGGGGCCAACGTCCTGACTTTC. Its protein product is CASSERDRGILGANVLTF.

The J gene is TRBJ1-4, the V gene TRBV24-1; perhaps TRBD1 as D (5 bases). V was pared by 9 bases and J by 0 bases, with 7 bases between. This CDR3 spans 13 amino acids. Looked up from germline, CDR1 is KGHDR and CDR2 is SFDVKD. CDR3 residues: CATQGATNEKLFF. The CDR3 DNA reads as TGTGCCACCCAGGGTGCAACTAATGAAAAACTGTTTTTT.